This T cell receptor (beta chain) was sequenced during a study of blood T cell repertoires in COVID-19 (dated by TCRdb to 2020 to 2021). Describing the broader study: Samples from collaborators originated in the United States, Italy and Spain and spanned both the acute and convalescent phases of COVID-19. Deeply sampled blood TCRbeta repertoires from subjects exposed to, actively infected with, or recovered from COVID-19 were included in the dataset. The repertoires were released in a freely available public database meant as a resource for research on the immune response to SARS-CoV-2. The material from the prospective study consisted of cDNA or gDNA derived from T cells, B-cell-depleted T cells, or PBMCs. Samples were obtained from the ongoing ImmuneRACE study (first 160 participants) and from 950 to 1,500 subjects provided by 6 global collaborators. Sample metadata almost always included a de-identified subject ID, COVID-19 status, age in years and sex. HLA class I and class II types, where available, came from metadata supplied by the sample provider rather than from assay-based typing.

As regards this clone: This clone's antigen is unknown. No clone much larger than this one lies a single base away; base qualities are absent.

The collaborating institutions used their own protocols to collect whole blood in K2EDTA tubes. For TCRbeta analysis, collaborators shipped samples in one of three forms: frozen whole blood, isolated PBMCs, or DNA extracted from either of those sample types. The paper's findings and limits, for the study overall: Clinical and demographic metadata were provided uncurated, with the amount varying by source and participant.

TCRbeta CDR3 regions were amplified from genomic DNA using the immunoSEQ Assay, a bias-controlled multiplex PCR. As for the original processing: The number of nucleated cells in each sample was estimated by amplification of reference gene primers within the assay. Sequence reads were collapsed and filtered to measure the absolute abundance of every unique TCRbeta CDR3 rearrangement. For each sample, productive Simpson clonality was calculated as the square root of Simpson's diversity index across productive rearrangements. TCRdb retrieved this table from immuneACCESS and kept in-frame rearrangements only. Not all clones are present; in checked studies, unresolved V genes account for under half, and no reason is known for the remainder. The DNA was the basis for D and trimming; V, J and clone size are from that table. The sample records tens of thousands of clones, about 77% of which are singletons. The biggest ten clones account for around 30% of the sample.

Germline trimming: 6 bases from V, 5 bases from J; junction bases outside gene matches: 12. Looking up the germline V gene (reference sequence) yields CDR1 MNHEY and CDR2 SMNVEV. CDR3 length: 15 amino acids, cysteine to phenylalanine. Here the CDR3 DNA is all that survives: 45 bases in frame from base 1. The receptor was isolated from a human donor in a cohort sampled during active COVID-19. The receptor chain draws on TRBV27 and TRBJ2-7, with 8 junctional bases fitting TRBD1. The material sequenced was peripheral blood. The base sequence is TGTGCCAGCAGCCTTGGTGAACAGGGGGTCCACGAGCAGTACTTC. This yields the protein CASSLGEQGVHEQYF.